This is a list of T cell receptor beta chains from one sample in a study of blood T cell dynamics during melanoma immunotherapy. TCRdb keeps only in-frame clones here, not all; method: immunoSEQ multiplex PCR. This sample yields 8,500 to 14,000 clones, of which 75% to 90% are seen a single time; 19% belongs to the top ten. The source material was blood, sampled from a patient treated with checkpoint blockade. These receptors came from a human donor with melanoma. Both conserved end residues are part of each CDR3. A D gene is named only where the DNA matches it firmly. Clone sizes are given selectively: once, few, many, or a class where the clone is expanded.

cdr3_aa: CAWEGGEETQYF; cdr3_nt: TGTGCCTGGGAGGGGGGAGAAGAGACCCAGTACTTC; j_call: TRBJ2-5; d_call: .; v_call: TRBV30; clone_size: once
cdr3_aa: CASSLTNLGTGELFF; cdr3_nt: TGCGCCAGCAGCTTGACAAACCTCGGGACCGGGGAGCTGTTTTTT; j_call: TRBJ2-2; d_call: .; v_call: TRBV5-1; clone_size: .
cdr3_aa: CASSPPTSGVYNEQFF; cdr3_nt: TGTGCCAGCAGCCCGCCGACTAGCGGAGTTTACAATGAGCAGTTCTTC; j_call: TRBJ2-1; d_call: TRBD2; v_call: TRBV9; clone_size: .
cdr3_aa: CASSTRQGADYGYTF; cdr3_nt: TGTGCCAGCAGTACCCGACAGGGGGCGGACTATGGCTACACCTTC; j_call: TRBJ1-2; d_call: TRBD1; v_call: TRBV27; clone_size: .
cdr3_aa: CASSPGQGRFF; cdr3_nt: TGCGCCAGCAGCCCCGGACAGGGGCGGTTCTTC; j_call: TRBJ2-1; d_call: TRBD1; v_call: TRBV5-1; clone_size: .
cdr3_aa: CASSLVPTDTQYF; cdr3_nt: TGTGCCAGCAGCTTAGTGCCCACAGATACGCAGTATTTT; j_call: TRBJ2-3; d_call: .; v_call: TRBV7-2; clone_size: .
cdr3_aa: CAWRQGFDTEAFF; cdr3_nt: TGTGCCTGGAGACAGGGTTTCGACACTGAAGCTTTCTTT; j_call: TRBJ1-1; d_call: .; v_call: TRBV30; clone_size: once
cdr3_aa: CASSFDRGYGAFF; cdr3_nt: TGTGCCAGCAGTTTTGACAGGGGGTATGGAGCTTTCTTT; j_call: TRBJ1-1; d_call: TRBD1; v_call: TRBV28; clone_size: .
cdr3_aa: CASSPGTSGSPYEQYF; cdr3_nt: TGTGCCAGCTCACCCGGGACTAGCGGGAGCCCCTACGAGCAGTACTTC; j_call: TRBJ2-7; d_call: TRBD2; v_call: TRBV18; clone_size: .
cdr3_aa: CASSLAGQGGYTEAFF; cdr3_nt: TGTGCCAGCAGCTTGGCAGGACAGGGAGGATACACTGAAGCTTTCTTT; j_call: TRBJ1-1; d_call: TRBD1; v_call: TRBV4-2; clone_size: .
cdr3_aa: CASSISHGAGYTF; cdr3_nt: TGTGCCAGTAGTATCTCACACGGGGCTGGCTACACCTTC; j_call: TRBJ1-2; d_call: .; v_call: TRBV19; clone_size: .
cdr3_aa: CASSPSGTSGSNEQFF; cdr3_nt: TGTGCCAGCAGCCCTTCGGGGACTAGCGGCAGCAATGAGCAGTTCTTC; j_call: TRBJ2-1; d_call: TRBD2; v_call: TRBV11-3; clone_size: .
cdr3_aa: CASSLDLGTSTDTQYF; cdr3_nt: TGTGCCAGCAGCTTAGATCTTGGGACTAGCACAGATACGCAGTATTTT; j_call: TRBJ2-3; d_call: .; v_call: TRBV7-2; clone_size: .
cdr3_aa: CASKGRASTNEKLFF; cdr3_nt: TGTGCCAGCAAGGGCAGGGCCTCAACTAATGAAAAACTGTTTTTT; j_call: TRBJ1-4; d_call: .; v_call: TRBV27; clone_size: .
cdr3_aa: CASRSQGALAIQYF; cdr3_nt: TGTGCCAGCAGATCACAGGGGGCTTTGGCCATTCAGTACTTC; j_call: TRBJ2-4; d_call: TRBD1; v_call: TRBV11-2; clone_size: .
cdr3_aa: CASSLTGPFGYTF; cdr3_nt: TGTGCCAGCAGTTTGACAGGGCCGTTTGGCTACACCTTC; j_call: TRBJ1-2; d_call: TRBD1; v_call: TRBV28; clone_size: .
cdr3_aa: CASSYAKETQYF; cdr3_nt: TGTGCCAGCAGCTATGCCAAAGAGACCCAGTACTTC; j_call: TRBJ2-5; d_call: .; v_call: TRBV5-5; clone_size: .
cdr3_aa: CASSLEAVYNEQFF; cdr3_nt: TGCGCCAGCAGCTTGGAGGCAGTCTACAATGAGCAGTTCTTC; j_call: TRBJ2-1; d_call: .; v_call: TRBV5-1; clone_size: .
cdr3_aa: CASSPRMGPENEQFF; cdr3_nt: TGTGCCAGCAGCCCCCGGATGGGACCTGAGAATGAGCAGTTCTTC; j_call: TRBJ2-1; d_call: .; v_call: TRBV9; clone_size: once
cdr3_aa: CASSWDNTEAFF; cdr3_nt: TGCGCCAGCAGCTGGGACAATACTGAAGCTTTCTTT; j_call: TRBJ1-1; d_call: .; v_call: TRBV5-1; clone_size: .
cdr3_aa: CASSPDSFDYGYTF; cdr3_nt: TGTGCCAGCAGTCCTGACAGTTTTGACTATGGCTACACCTTC; j_call: TRBJ1-2; d_call: .; v_call: TRBV2; clone_size: .
cdr3_aa: CASSLGLFNTGELFF; cdr3_nt: TGTGCCAGCAGTTTAGGACTATTTAACACCGGGGAGCTGTTTTTT; j_call: TRBJ2-2; d_call: .; v_call: TRBV28; clone_size: few
cdr3_aa: CASSLALTTNEKLFF; cdr3_nt: TGCGCCAGCAGCTTGGCCCTGACAACTAATGAAAAACTGTTTTTT; j_call: TRBJ1-4; d_call: .; v_call: TRBV5-1; clone_size: once
cdr3_aa: CASSQGRGYTGELFF; cdr3_nt: TGTGCCAGCTCCCAGGGTCGGGGATACACCGGGGAGCTGTTTTTT; j_call: TRBJ2-2; d_call: .; v_call: TRBV18; clone_size: .
cdr3_aa: CASSPPGQGDNEQFF; cdr3_nt: TGTGCCAGCTCACCACCGGGACAGGGAGACAATGAGCAGTTCTTC; j_call: TRBJ2-1; d_call: TRBD1; v_call: TRBV18; clone_size: .
cdr3_aa: CAISEEGALNYGYTF; cdr3_nt: TGTGCCATCAGTGAGGAGGGGGCTTTAAACTATGGCTACACCTTC; j_call: TRBJ1-2; d_call: TRBD1; v_call: TRBV10-3; clone_size: .
cdr3_aa: CSVQLVGDEQYF; cdr3_nt: TGCAGCGTCCAGTTGGTTGGGGACGAGCAGTACTTC; j_call: TRBJ2-7; d_call: .; v_call: TRBV29-1; clone_size: .
cdr3_aa: CASSKAGTSTYNEQFF; cdr3_nt: TGCGCCAGCAGTAAGGCCGGGACTTCTACCTACAATGAGCAGTTCTTC; j_call: TRBJ2-1; d_call: .; v_call: TRBV5-1; clone_size: .
cdr3_aa: CAWSAGAARRPGELFF; cdr3_nt: TGTGCCTGGAGTGCCGGGGCAGCGAGGAGGCCCGGGGAGCTGTTTTTT; j_call: TRBJ2-2; d_call: .; v_call: TRBV30; clone_size: .
cdr3_aa: CASSVQGASGQPQHF; cdr3_nt: TGTGCCAGCAGTGTACAGGGTGCGTCGGGTCAGCCCCAGCATTTT; j_call: TRBJ1-5; d_call: .; v_call: TRBV6-1; clone_size: .
cdr3_aa: CASSLGDGAPNQPQHF; cdr3_nt: TGCGCCAGCAGCTTGGGGGACGGGGCTCCCAATCAGCCCCAGCATTTT; j_call: TRBJ1-5; d_call: .; v_call: TRBV5-1; clone_size: .
cdr3_aa: CATSRDTPASGRGETQYF; cdr3_nt: TGTGCCACCAGCAGAGATACACCGGCTAGCGGGAGAGGAGAGACCCAGTACTTC; j_call: TRBJ2-5; d_call: TRBD2; v_call: TRBV15; clone_size: .
cdr3_aa: CASSGWGQGRYEQYF; cdr3_nt: TGTGCCAGCAGCGGATGGGGACAGGGAAGGTACGAGCAGTACTTC; j_call: TRBJ2-7; d_call: TRBD1; v_call: TRBV7-9; clone_size: .
cdr3_aa: CSASRLYEQYF; cdr3_nt: TGCAGTGCTAGCCGCCTATACGAGCAGTACTTC; j_call: TRBJ2-7; d_call: .; v_call: TRBV20-1; clone_size: once
cdr3_aa: CASSLRGTEAFF; cdr3_nt: TGTGCCAGCAGTTTAAGGGGGACTGAAGCTTTCTTT; j_call: TRBJ1-1; d_call: .; v_call: TRBV28; clone_size: once
cdr3_aa: CASSIRLGELFF; cdr3_nt: TGTGCCAGCAGCATAAGGCTCGGGGAGCTGTTTTTT; j_call: TRBJ2-2; d_call: .; v_call: TRBV28; clone_size: .
cdr3_aa: CASSARDSSYNEQFF; cdr3_nt: TGTGCCAGCAGCGCTCGGGACAGCTCCTACAATGAGCAGTTCTTC; j_call: TRBJ2-1; d_call: TRBD1; v_call: TRBV9; clone_size: once
cdr3_aa: CASSLVGFSGNTIYF; cdr3_nt: TGTGCCAGCAGCTTGGTCGGCTTCTCTGGAAACACCATATATTTT; j_call: TRBJ1-3; d_call: .; v_call: TRBV5-5; clone_size: .
cdr3_aa: CATSSADSAYEQYF; cdr3_nt: TGTGCCACCAGCAGTGCGGACAGTGCCTACGAGCAGTACTTC; j_call: TRBJ2-7; d_call: .; v_call: TRBV15; clone_size: .
cdr3_aa: CASSSRGYNQPQHF; cdr3_nt: TGTGCCAGCAGCTCTAGGGGTTACAATCAGCCCCAGCATTTT; j_call: TRBJ1-5; d_call: .; v_call: TRBV5-8; clone_size: .
cdr3_aa: CSVDSRDGTYEQYF; cdr3_nt: TGCAGCGTTGATTCCCGGGACGGGACCTACGAGCAGTACTTC; j_call: TRBJ2-7; d_call: .; v_call: TRBV29-1; clone_size: .
cdr3_aa: CASSAATGYQPQHF; cdr3_nt: TGTGCCAGCAGTGCGGCGACAGGGTATCAGCCCCAGCATTTT; j_call: TRBJ1-5; d_call: TRBD1; v_call: TRBV25-1; clone_size: .
cdr3_aa: CASSQGRTGDYGYTF; cdr3_nt: TGTGCCAGCAGCCAAGGGCGGACAGGGGACTATGGCTACACCTTC; j_call: TRBJ1-2; d_call: TRBD1; v_call: TRBV28; clone_size: .
cdr3_aa: CASSPTGGLTGELFF; cdr3_nt: TGTGCCAGCAGTCCTACAGGGGGCCTCACCGGGGAGCTGTTTTTT; j_call: TRBJ2-2; d_call: TRBD1; v_call: TRBV28; clone_size: few
cdr3_aa: CASSWTSGVQETQYF; cdr3_nt: TGCGCCAGCAGCTGGACTAGCGGGGTCCAAGAGACCCAGTACTTC; j_call: TRBJ2-5; d_call: TRBD2; v_call: TRBV5-1; clone_size: once
cdr3_aa: CAISEWGAPGELFF; cdr3_nt: TGTGCCATCAGTGAGTGGGGGGCCCCCGGGGAGCTGTTTTTT; j_call: TRBJ2-2; d_call: .; v_call: TRBV10-3; clone_size: .
cdr3_aa: CASSDIYPDTQYF; cdr3_nt: TGTGCCAGCAGCGACATATACCCAGATACGCAGTATTTT; j_call: TRBJ2-3; d_call: .; v_call: TRBV7-2; clone_size: .
cdr3_aa: CASSHSGGLATDTQYF; cdr3_nt: TGTGCCAGCAGTCATAGCGGGGGGTTAGCAACAGATACGCAGTATTTT; j_call: TRBJ2-3; d_call: TRBD2; v_call: TRBV27; clone_size: .
cdr3_aa: CASSSFSGVDSPLHF; cdr3_nt: TGCGCCAGCAGCTCCTTTTCTGGGGTCGATTCACCCCTCCACTTT; j_call: TRBJ1-6; d_call: .; v_call: TRBV5-1; clone_size: .
cdr3_aa: CASSPITGTSGNNEQFF; cdr3_nt: TGTGCCAGCAGCCCGATCACCGGGACTAGCGGCAACAATGAGCAGTTCTTC; j_call: TRBJ2-1; d_call: TRBD2; v_call: TRBV28; clone_size: .
cdr3_aa: CASSLVSGSTGELFF; cdr3_nt: TGTGCCAGCAGCTTAGTCAGCGGGAGCACCGGGGAGCTGTTTTTT; j_call: TRBJ2-2; d_call: TRBD2; v_call: TRBV11-2; clone_size: once
cdr3_aa: CASSIWGTLDTEAFF; cdr3_nt: TGTGCCAGTAGTATATGGGGGACACTGGACACTGAAGCTTTCTTT; j_call: TRBJ1-1; d_call: .; v_call: TRBV19; clone_size: few
cdr3_aa: CASTPLAGVGETQYF; cdr3_nt: TGTGCCAGCACCCCTCTAGCGGGAGTCGGAGAGACCCAGTACTTC; j_call: TRBJ2-5; d_call: TRBD2; v_call: TRBV7-9; clone_size: .
cdr3_aa: CASSTPGQGNTEAFF; cdr3_nt: TGTGCCAGCAGCACTCCGGGACAGGGGAACACTGAAGCTTTCTTT; j_call: TRBJ1-1; d_call: TRBD1; v_call: TRBV5-4; clone_size: .
cdr3_aa: CASSSGTGDTGELFF; cdr3_nt: TGTGCCAGCAGCTCCGGGACAGGGGACACCGGGGAGCTGTTTTTT; j_call: TRBJ2-2; d_call: TRBD1; v_call: TRBV28; clone_size: .